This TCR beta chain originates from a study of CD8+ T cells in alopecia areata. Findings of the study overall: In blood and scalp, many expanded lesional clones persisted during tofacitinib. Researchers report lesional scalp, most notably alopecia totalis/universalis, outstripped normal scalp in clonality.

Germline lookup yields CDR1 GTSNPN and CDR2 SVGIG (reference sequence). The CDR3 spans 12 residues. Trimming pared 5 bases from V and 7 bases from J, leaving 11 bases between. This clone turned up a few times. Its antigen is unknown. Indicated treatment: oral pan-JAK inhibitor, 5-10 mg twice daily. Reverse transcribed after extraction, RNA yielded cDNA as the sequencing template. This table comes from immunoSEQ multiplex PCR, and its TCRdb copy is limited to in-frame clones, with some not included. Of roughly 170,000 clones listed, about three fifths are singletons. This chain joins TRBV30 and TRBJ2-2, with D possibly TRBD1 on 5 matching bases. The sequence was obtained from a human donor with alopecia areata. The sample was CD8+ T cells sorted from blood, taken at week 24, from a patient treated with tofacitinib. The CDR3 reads CAWYQGIGELFF. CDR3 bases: TGTGCCTGGTATCAGGGAATCGGGGAGCTGTTTTTT.